Following are 2 T cell receptor beta chains from one sample sequenced in a study of blood T cell repertoires in COVID-19. Data came from immunoSEQ multiplex PCR; TCRdb stores just in-frame clones and leaves some out. This table holds 150,000 to 200,000 clones, roughly 91% found once. The sequencing sample was made of peripheral blood. The receptors were gathered from a woman in her fifties or sixties with acute or convalescent COVID-19.

The gene calls are TRBV6-5 and TRBJ2-7; the D gene is possibly TRBD1 (6 bases). Trimming removed 5 bases at V and 8 bases at J, with 16 bases between. The CDR3 contains 13 residues. CDR1 is MNHEY and CDR2 is SVGAGI in the germline V gene. CDR3 sequence reads: CASSQYRDKKQYF. The CDR3 nucleotides are TGTGCCAGCAGTCAGTACCGGGACAAAAAGCAGTACTTC.

V is TRBV25-1 and J is TRBJ2-7, with 7 bases identical to TRBD1. The CDR3 extends over 17 amino acids. The germline gives CDR1 MGHDK, CDR2 SYGVNS. Germline trimming cut 6 bases from V and 0 bases from J; bases unmatched to any gene: 14. This CDR3 reads CASSSTGLLLPSYEQYF. The DNA of the CDR3 is TGTGCCAGCAGCTCGACAGGGCTACTCCTTCCCTCCTACGAGCAGTACTTC.